This entry lists 25 T cell receptor beta chains sequenced from one sample in a study of cytomegalovirus exposure and HLA in healthy donors. In the PCR, 60 Vbeta and 13 Jbeta primers were used. Assay: immunoSEQ multiplex PCR; the TCRdb copy retains only in-frame clones and omits some. The sample shows over 150,000 clones, around 82% of them seen only once. Sequenced sample: PBMCs. The receptors come from a woman younger than 45 in good health and CMV-seronegative.

This chain joins TRBV7-6 and TRBJ1-5, with TRBD1 matching 7 bases. Per germline, CDR1 SGHVS and CDR2 FNYEAQ. V was clipped by 0 bases and J by 5 bases; unmatched bases: 4. The CDR3 loop spans 15 amino acids. The CDR3 DNA reads as TGTGCCAGCAGCTTAGCAGGGGGCGTCGATCAGCCCCAGCATTTT. As protein: CASSLAGGVDQPQHF. The variable domain in full, with the rest retrieved from reference TRBV7-6 and TRBJ1-5, is GAGVSQSPRYKVTKRGQDVALRCDPISGHVSLYWYRQALGQGPEFLTYFNYEAQQDKSGLPNDRFSAERPEGSISTLTIQRTEQRDSAMYRCASSLAGGVDQPQHFGDGTRLSIL.

This chain connects TRBV28 to TRBJ2-1; 12 nucleotides align to TRBD2. CDR3 length: 18 amino acids. The ends lost 5 bases at V and 8 bases at J; junction bases unmatched: 16. The germline V gene encodes CDR1 MDHEN and CDR2 SYDVKM. CDR3 nucleotide sequence: TGTGCCAGCAGTCCCCTCGCGACTAGCGGGAGCCTAAGGGATGAGCAGTTCTTC. This codes for CASSPLATSGSLRDEQFF.

This chain links TRBV18 with TRBJ2-2; D unresolved. The CDR3 is 12 residues long. V was trimmed by 3 bases and J by 4 bases, leaving 3 bases between them. The germline CDR1 and CDR2 sequences are KGHSH and LQKENI. This chain's CDR3 is CASSPSTGELFF. Written as DNA, the CDR3 is TGTGCCAGCTCACCGAGCACCGGGGAGCTGTTTTTT.

The sample holds one count of this clone. This chain connects TRBV11-3 to TRBJ2-5; perhaps TRBD2 as D (5 bases). There are 13 residues in the CDR3. V shed 1 base and J shed 7 bases, with 10 bases lying between them. From germline, CDR1 is SGHNT and CDR2 YENEEA. CDR3 in amino acids: CASSLVSEGTQYF. The CDR3 DNA sequence: TGTGCCAGCAGCTTAGTCTCCGAGGGGACCCAGTACTTC. The whole variable domain, filled in from reference TRBV11-3 and TRBJ2-5, reads EAGVVQSPRYKIIEKKQPVAFWCNPISGHNTLYWYLQNLGQGPELLIRYENEEAVDDSQLPKDRFSAERLKGVDSTLKIQPAELGDSAVYLCASSLVSEGTQYFGPGTRLLVL.

The V gene is TRBV7-2, the J gene TRBJ2-7; 9 bases agree with TRBD1. The CDR3 spans 17 residues. Germline-derived CDR1 and CDR2 are SGHTA and FQGNSA. Trimming took 1 base from V and 5 from J; bases not matched to a gene: 12. CDR3 loop: CASSLGGTPGQGNEQYF. The CDR3 DNA reads TGTGCCAGCAGCTTAGGGGGCACACCGGGACAGGGAAACGAGCAGTACTTC. The complete variable domain, with remaining parts taken from reference TRBV7-2 and TRBJ2-7, reads GAGVSQSPSNKVTEKGKDVELRCDPISGHTALYWYRQSLGQGLEFLIYFQGNSAPDKSGLPSDRFSAERTGGSVSTLTIQRTQQEDSAVYLCASSLGGTPGQGNEQYFGPGTRLTVT.

V usage is TRBV7-8 and J usage is TRBJ1-1; TRBD1 might be the D (5 bases). Germline CDR1 SGHVS, CDR2 FQNEAQ. The CDR3 extends over 13 amino acids. Trimming pared 3 bases from V and 0 bases from J, leaving 5 bases between. The CDR3: CASSLTVNTEAFF. In DNA form, the CDR3 reads TGTGCCAGCAGCTTGACAGTGAACACTGAAGCTTTCTTT. Variable domain in full (rest from reference TRBV7-8 and TRBJ1-1): GAGVSQSPRYKVAKRGQDVALRCDPISGHVSLFWYQQALGQGPEFLTYFQNEAQLDKSGLPSDRFFAERPEGSVSTLKIQRTQQEDSAVYLCASSLTVNTEAFFGQGTRLTVV.

The chain couples TRBV5-4 to TRBJ2-5; possible D gene TRBD2, 6 bases. CDR3 length: 14 residues. Germline CDR1 SGHNT, CDR2 YYREEE (reference sequence). Trimming removed 4 bases at V and 5 bases at J, with 15 bases between. In nucleotides, the CDR3 is TGTGCCAGCAGCCCCCGGGAGAGTTGGGAGACCCAGTACTTC. It codes for CASSPRESWETQYF.

The rearrangement links TRBV6-5 to TRBJ2-1; a weak D match, TRBD2 (5 bases). V was pared by 0 bases and J by 10 bases, with 16 bases between. CDR3 length: 15 amino acids. Germline V gives CDR1 MNHEY, CDR2 SVGAGI. CDR3 coding DNA: TGTGCCAGCAGTTACTCAGGGCCCCTAGCTACAGAGCAGTTCTTC. Protein: CASSYSGPLATEQFF.

V and J are TRBV6-1 and TRBJ1-3; D possibly corresponds to TRBD1 (5 bases). The length of the CDR3 is 15 residues. Trimming left V 7 bases short and J 7 bases short, with 20 bases between. CDR1 is MNHNS, CDR2 SASEGT, per germline. The CDR3 sequence is CASNGQGGGFNTIYF. The CDR3 nucleotides read TGTGCCAGCAATGGGCAGGGCGGGGGATTCAACACCATATATTTT.

The V and J genes are TRBV7-2 and TRBJ1-2; D gene unclear. The CDR3 has 13 amino acids. CDR1 and CDR2 from the germline V gene are SGHTA and FQGNSA. V dropped 4 bases and J dropped 7 bases, with 13 bases sitting between them. CDR3 region: CASSSQATTGYTF. Written as DNA, the CDR3 is TGTGCCAGCAGCTCCCAGGCAACGACTGGCTACACCTTC.

This clone showed up just a few times. The gene calls are TRBV5-6 and TRBJ1-2, with 8 bases fitting TRBD1. Germline V gives CDR1 SGHDT, CDR2 YYEEEE. CDR3 size: 15 residues. V gave up 0 bases and J gave up 4 bases; unmatched junction bases: 5. Here the CDR3 reads CASSLVTGGSYGYTF. Written as DNA, the CDR3 is TGTGCCAGCAGCTTGGTAACAGGGGGAAGCTATGGCTACACCTTC. Filled out from reference TRBV5-6 and TRBJ1-2, the complete variable domain reads DAGVTQSPTHLIKTRGQQVTLRCSPKSGHDTVSWYQQALGQGPQFIFQYYEEEERQRGNFPDRFSGHQFPNYSSELNVNALLLGDSALYLCASSLVTGGSYGYTFGSGTRLTVV.

The chain recombines TRBV5-4 with TRBJ2-1, with D possibly being TRBD1 (6 bases). Looked up from germline, CDR1 is SGHNT and CDR2 is YYREEE (reference sequence). The V and J ends lost 0 bases and 2 bases respectively, with 9 bases between them. CDR3 length equals 15 residues. The CDR3 sequence: CASSLATGPYNEQFF. The CDR3 DNA reads TGTGCCAGCAGCTTGGCGACAGGACCCTACAATGAGCAGTTCTTC.

The chain carries TRBV30 and TRBJ2-1; TRBD2 matches at 8 bases. The CDR3 extends over 16 amino acids. V lost 0 bases, J lost 5 bases, and 9 bases stayed unmatched. Germline CDR1 reads GTSNPN; CDR2 reads SVGIG (reference sequence). The CDR3 here is CAWSVTAGGRDNEQFF. Written as DNA, the CDR3 is TGTGCCTGGAGTGTAACGGCGGGAGGCCGGGACAATGAGCAGTTCTTC.

The chain joins TRBV9 to TRBJ2-3; 13 bases are shared with TRBD2. Germline lookup yields CDR1 SGDLS and CDR2 YYNGEE. This CDR3 has 17 amino acids. V shed 3 bases and J 3 bases; nucleotides not matched to a gene: 7. DNA for the CDR3: TGTGCCAGCAGCGCCCGCACTAGCGGGGGGGATACAGATACGCAGTATTTT. It yields the protein CASSARTSGGDTDTQYF.

This chain uses TRBV4-1 with TRBJ1-4; unclear D gene. CDR1 and CDR2 (germline): MGHRA, YSYEKL. V was trimmed by 4 bases and J by 8 bases, leaving 11 bases between them. The CDR3 length is 13 residues. The CDR3 coding sequence is TGCGCCAGCAGCCTCCTCCGAGGCGAAAAACTGTTTTTT. Protein: CASSLLRGEKLFF.

The chain has TRBV7-6 and TRBJ1-4; tentatively, D is TRBD1 (5 bases). Looked up from germline, CDR1 is SGHVS and CDR2 is FNYEAQ. V lost 5 bases and J 4 bases, leaving 14 bases between the germline ends. CDR3 length: 15 residues. DNA of the CDR3: TGTGCCAGCAGCCTCGCGACAGCCGTTAATGAAAAACTGTTTTTT. This codes for CASSLATAVNEKLFF.

This chain joins TRBV5-4 and TRBJ2-7, with 11 bases that match TRBD2. Germline values: CDR1 SGHNT, CDR2 YYREEE (reference sequence). Trimming cost V 2 bases and J 6 bases; bases outside gene matches: 7. The CDR3 spans 15 residues. The chain's CDR3 is CASSLSSGGRSEQYF. DNA for the CDR3: TGTGCCAGCAGCTTATCTAGCGGGGGGAGGAGCGAGCAGTACTTC.

This clone showed up just once. This chain's CDR3 is CSVSRGTQYF. The CDR3 nucleotides read TGCAGCGTCTCTAGGGGCACGCAGTATTTT. The chain recombines TRBV29-1 with TRBJ2-3, with D maybe TRBD1 (5 bases). The germline CDR1 and CDR2 sequences are SQVTM and ANQGSEA. This CDR3 has 10 amino acids. Trimming removed 6 bases from V and 9 bases from J, with 10 bases in between.

The CDR3 here is CASRLTQGSTYNEQFF. For the CDR3, the DNA is TGTGCCAGCAGGTTGACTCAGGGGAGCACCTACAATGAGCAGTTCTTC. V gene TRBV28 combines with J gene TRBJ2-1; TRBD1 might be the D (6 bases). The CDR3 has 16 amino acids. The ends were cut back, 6 bases at V and 2 bases at J, with 17 bases in the middle. CDR1 MDHEN and CDR2 SYDVKM come from the germline V gene.

J is TRBJ1-2 and V is TRBV29-1; no clear D. The CDR3 is 15 residues long. Germline V CDR1 and CDR2: SQVTM, ANQGSEA. The V end lost 0 bases, the J end lost 4 bases, and 15 bases lay between the germline ends. This CDR3 is CSVEDGGGGFYGYTF. CDR3 nucleotide sequence: TGCAGCGTTGAAGACGGAGGAGGCGGGTTCTATGGCTACACCTTC.

The V call is TRBV7-6, the J call TRBJ1-4; maybe TRBD1 (5 bases). Germline CDR1 is SGHVS and CDR2 is FNYEAQ. The germline V and J ends were trimmed by 3 bases and 5 bases, with 10 bases remaining between them. CDR3 size: 14 residues. CDR3 residues: CASSFGGGNEKLFF. The CDR3 DNA reads as TGTGCCAGCAGCTTCGGGGGGGGGAATGAAAAACTGTTTTTT.

This clone came up a few times. This chain uses TRBV29-1 with TRBJ2-3, with 7 bases matching TRBD2. Looked up from germline, CDR1 is SQVTM and CDR2 is ANQGSEA. The CDR3 totals 13 residues. The V gene end was trimmed by 4 bases and the J gene end by 2 bases; junction bases not matched to a gene: 3. The CDR3: CSVASGFTDTQYF. In nucleotides, the CDR3 is TGCAGCGTTGCTAGCGGATTCACAGATACGCAGTATTTT.

This clone was found once. This chain connects TRBV18 to TRBJ1-5, with D possibly TRBD1 on 6 matching bases. The V end lost 4 bases, the J end lost 4 bases, and 14 bases lay between the germline ends. CDR3 size: 15 residues. The germline gives CDR1 KGHSH, CDR2 LQKENI. For the CDR3, the DNA is TGTGCCAGCTCACAACAGGGCGCAGGTAATCAGCCCCAGCATTTT. This sequence encodes CASSQQGAGNQPQHF. Based on the CDR3 plus reference TRBV18 and TRBJ1-5, the full variable domain is NAGVMQNPRHLVRRRGQEARLRCSPMKGHSHVYWYRQLPEEGLKFMVYLQKENIIDESGMPKERFSAEFPKEGPSILRIQQVVRGDSAAYFCASSQQGAGNQPQHFGDGTRLSIL.

The V and J genes are TRBV27 and TRBJ2-5; 10 positions agree with TRBD2. After removal of 2 bases from V and 3 bases from J, the junction contained 6 bases not matched to a gene. Germline CDR1 reads MNHEY; CDR2 reads SMNVEV (reference sequence). This CDR3 is built from 16 residues. CDR3 nucleotides: TGTGCCAGCAGTTTACGGCTAGCGGGAGTCGAAGAGACCCAGTACTTC. It encodes CASSLRLAGVEETQYF.

The chain carries TRBV6-6 and TRBJ2-3, with D possibly TRBD2 on 5 matching bases. Trimming removed 8 bases from V and 3 bases from J, with 18 bases in between. Germline loops: CDR1 MNHNY, CDR2 SVGAGI (reference sequence). The CDR3 loop spans 15 amino acids. CDR3 sequence: CASGQQIRRTDTQYF. In DNA form, the CDR3 reads TGTGCCAGCGGCCAGCAAATCAGGAGGACAGATACGCAGTATTTT.